This note documents a single TCR beta chain sequence. This CDR3 has 17 residues. CDR1 and CDR2 (germline): LNHDA, SQIVND (reference sequence). The trim removed 4 bases at V and 2 bases at J, leaving 10 bases unmatched. This entry is derived from a study of blood T cell repertoires in COVID-19. Background on the study: Nucleic acid was either cDNA or gDNA, and it came from T cells, B-cell-depleted T cells, or PBMCs.

Seattle participants joined during active infection and were tracked over time. Original processing notes: Reference gene primer amplification yielded estimated nucleated cell counts. The method was immunoSEQ multiplex PCR; TCRdb's version includes in-frame clones alone and lacks a portion of them. The V and J calls and clone size were taken over from that table, and D and trimming were inferred from the DNA. This sample has tens of thousands of clones; 75% to 90% occur once, and the top ten carry 4.5% to 6.5%. Material for sequencing was peripheral blood. This receptor was obtained from a man in his 60s with COVID-19, enrolled during active disease. This chain joins TRBV19 and TRBJ2-5; the match to TRBD2 covers 10 bases. For the CDR3, the DNA is TGTGCCAGTAGTAGAAGACCGGGACTAGCGCTACAAGAGACCCAGTACTTC. Protein product: CASSRRPGLALQETQYF.